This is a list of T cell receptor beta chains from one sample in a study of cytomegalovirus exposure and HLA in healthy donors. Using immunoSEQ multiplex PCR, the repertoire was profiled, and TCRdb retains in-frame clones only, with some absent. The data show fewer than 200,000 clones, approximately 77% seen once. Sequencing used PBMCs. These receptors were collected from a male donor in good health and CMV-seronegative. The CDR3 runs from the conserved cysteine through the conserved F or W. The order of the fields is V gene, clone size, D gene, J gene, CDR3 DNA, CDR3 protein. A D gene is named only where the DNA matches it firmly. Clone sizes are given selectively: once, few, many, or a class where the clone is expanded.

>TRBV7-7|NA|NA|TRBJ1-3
TGTGCCAGCAGCCCCGGCAGGGCTGGAAACACCATATATTTT
CASSPGRAGNTIYF
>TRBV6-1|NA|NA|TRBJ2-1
TGTGCCAGCAGTGGGACAGTTGACAATGAGCAGTTCTTC
CASSGTVDNEQFF
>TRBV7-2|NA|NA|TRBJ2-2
TGTGCCAGCAGCTTATCAGGGAACACCGGGGAGCTGTTTTTT
CASSLSGNTGELFF
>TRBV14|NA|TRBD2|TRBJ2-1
TGTGCCAGCAGCCCCCAACCGGTACTAGCGGGAGTGATAGGCGAGCAGTTCTTC
CASSPQPVLAGVIGEQFF
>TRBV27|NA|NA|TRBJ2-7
TGTGCCAGCAGCCCCCCGGGTCAGACCTACGAGCAGTACTTC
CASSPPGQTYEQYF
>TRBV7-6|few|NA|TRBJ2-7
TGTGCCAGCAGTGACTACTCCTACGAGCAGTACTTC
CASSDYSYEQYF
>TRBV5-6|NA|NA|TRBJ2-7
TGTGCCAGCAGCCCCACACTGTCGGGGGCCTACGAGCAGTACTTC
CASSPTLSGAYEQYF
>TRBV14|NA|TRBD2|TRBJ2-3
TGTGCCAGCAGCCAAGAGTTCTACGGGAGGGAAACGCAGTATTTT
CASSQEFYGRETQYF
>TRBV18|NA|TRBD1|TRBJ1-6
TGTGCCAGCTCCCGGACAGGTCGTAATTCACCCCTCCACTTT
CASSRTGRNSPLHF
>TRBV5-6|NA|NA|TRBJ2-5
TGTGCCAGCAGCTTTGCAGGCCGGGAGACCCAGTACTTC
CASSFAGRETQYF
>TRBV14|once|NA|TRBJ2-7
TGTGCCAGCAGCCAAACGGGACATAATTCCTACGAGCAGTACTTC
CASSQTGHNSYEQYF
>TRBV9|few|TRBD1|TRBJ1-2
TGTGCCAGCAGCGTCAATACAGGGGCCCACCCTGGCTACACCTTC
CASSVNTGAHPGYTF
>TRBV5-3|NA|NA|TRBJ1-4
TGTGCCAGCAGCGCCAGACAGGCAACTAATGAAAAACTGTTTTTT
CASSARQATNEKLFF
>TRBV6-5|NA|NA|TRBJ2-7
TGTGCCAGCAGTTCAGGGGCTAAGAGCTCCTACGAGCAGTACTTC
CASSSGAKSSYEQYF
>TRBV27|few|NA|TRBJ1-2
TGTGCCAGCGGTCGGGCAAGAGGGTACTATGGCTACACCTTC
CASGRARGYYGYTF